The 25 T cell receptor beta chains listed next were all sequenced from one sample in a study of OX40 agonist ivuxolimab in advanced cancers. This table comes from immunoSEQ multiplex PCR, and its TCRdb copy is limited to in-frame clones, with some not included. The sample carries 60,000 to 85,000 clones, around four fifths recorded once. The material sequenced was CD4+ or CD8+ T cells sorted from blood, taken in a trial of the OX40 agonist ivuxolimab. The receptor set was obtained from an adult with an advanced solid tumor such as melanoma, head and neck, liver or kidney cancer.

The gene calls are TRBV28 and TRBJ2-7; unclear D gene. V gave up 8 bases and J gave up 0 bases, with 14 bases separating them. Germline lookup yields CDR1 MDHEN and CDR2 SYDVKM. The CDR3 is made up of 14 amino acids. The CDR3 region has the DNA TGTGCCAGCCTGGCAGAAGACGGCTCCTACGAGCAGTACTTC. Protein: CASLAEDGSYEQYF.

The chain carries TRBV20-1 and TRBJ2-7; the D gene is possibly TRBD2 (6 bases). Germline CDR1 is DFQATT and CDR2 is SNEGSKA (reference sequence). The CDR3 contains 11 residues. V lost 8 bases to trimming and J lost 6 bases, with 14 bases between them. Written as DNA, the CDR3 is TGCAGTACCCGGGGCGGGGCCGAGCAGTACTTC. Its protein product is CSTRGGAEQYF.

The chain uses TRBV6-5 and TRBJ1-2; 9 bases map to TRBD1. Germline V lookup: CDR1 MNHEY, CDR2 SVGAGI. V shed 6 bases, J shed 4 bases, and the junction held 9 bases outside the gene matches. CDR3 length: 15 amino acids. CDR3 nucleotide sequence: TGTGCCAGCAGCCCCGGGACAGGGCTCCGCTATGGCTACACCTTC. It encodes CASSPGTGLRYGYTF.

The count of this clone is one. The chain is built from TRBV6-5 and TRBJ2-2, with TRBD1 matching 10 bases. The length of the CDR3 is 14 residues. Germline V lookup: CDR1 MNHEY, CDR2 SVGAGI. Germline trimming cut 8 bases from V and 1 base from J; bases unmatched to any gene: 1. Written as DNA, the CDR3 is TGTGCCAGCGGGGACAGGGGGAACACCGGGGAGCTGTTTTTT. Its translation: CASGDRGNTGELFF.

The J gene is TRBJ1-2, the V gene TRBV9; D gene ambiguous. Germline CDR1 reads SGDLS; CDR2 reads YYNGEE. The CDR3 runs 13 residues. V lost 2 bases, J lost 3 bases, and 8 bases lay in between. For the CDR3, the DNA is TGTGCCAGCAGCGTCCAGGAAGACTATGGCTACACCTTC. Translation: CASSVQEDYGYTF.

V usage is TRBV18 and J usage is TRBJ1-1; D is ambiguous. Germline CDR1 reads KGHSH; CDR2 reads LQKENI. This CDR3 spans 14 amino acids. Trimming removed 2 bases at V and 0 bases at J, with 7 bases between. As DNA, the CDR3 is TGTGCCAGCTCACCAAATGGCCTGAACACTGAAGCTTTCTTT. As protein: CASSPNGLNTEAFF.

The J gene is TRBJ1-4, the V gene TRBV7-2; the match to TRBD1 covers 8 bases. This CDR3 region has 15 residues. Germline lookup yields CDR1 SGHTA and CDR2 FQGNSA. V gave up 4 bases and J gave up 2 bases; unmatched junction bases: 3. CDR3 in DNA: TGTGCCAGCAGCTCGACAGGGGAGACTAATGAAAAACTGTTTTTT. It specifies CASSSTGETNEKLFF.

This chain joins TRBV5-1 and TRBJ2-7; 9 positions match TRBD2. The CDR3 has 15 amino acids. Germline V gene lookup returns CDR1 SGHRS and CDR2 YFSETQ. After removal of 4 bases from V and 4 bases from J, the junction contained 9 bases not matched to a gene. The CDR3 bases are TGCGCCAGCAGCCCAACCCTAGCGGGAACATACGAGCAGTACTTC. It yields the protein CASSPTLAGTYEQYF.

This clone has a single count. The chain couples TRBV6-6 to TRBJ1-1, with D unresolved. The CDR3 consists of 15 residues. Germline V gene lookup returns CDR1 MNHNY and CDR2 SVGAGI (reference sequence). Between the trimmed V and J ends, which lost 7 bases and 7 bases, there was a span of 22 bases. The CDR3 nucleotides read TGTGCCAGCATCCGAGGGAGTAAGGGTGGGAATGAAGCTTTCTTT. Protein sequence: CASIRGSKGGNEAFF.

This chain connects TRBV30 to TRBJ1-2; D not certain. CDR1 GTSNPN and CDR2 SVGIG come from the germline V gene (reference sequence). V lost 4 bases to trimming and J lost 8 bases, with 14 bases between them. The CDR3 extends over 12 amino acids. CDR3 nucleotide sequence: TGTGCCTGGATATCGCCTACCCGGGGCTACACCTTC. Translated: CAWISPTRGYTF.

This chain joins TRBV6-1 and TRBJ2-5; D is possibly TRBD2 (5 bases). This CDR3 is 13 amino acids long. V lost 6 bases, J lost 7 bases, and 15 bases lay in between. CDR1 MNHNS and CDR2 SASEGT come from the germline V gene. As DNA, the CDR3 is TGTGCCAGCAGGGACTCCTTAGCCGGGACCCAGTACTTC. It yields the protein CASRDSLAGTQYF.

This clone was found many times. The chain is built from TRBV7-9 and TRBJ1-3, with unresolved D. Per the germline V gene, CDR1 is SEHNR and CDR2 is FQNEAQ (reference sequence). V lost 2 bases and J lost 3, with 8 bases in between. CDR3 length: 14 amino acids. The CDR3 DNA sequence: TGTGCCAGCAGCTTAATGGGCCTTGGAAACACCATATATTTT. It is translated as CASSLMGLGNTIYF.

The chain carries TRBV19 and TRBJ1-6; D possibly corresponds to TRBD1 (6 bases). Per germline, CDR1 LNHDA and CDR2 SQIVND (reference sequence). V shed 7 bases and J shed 10 bases, with 17 bases lying between them. The CDR3 is 14 residues long. The CDR3 reads CASNSGQRISPLHF. The CDR3, as DNA: TGTGCCAGTAACTCAGGACAGAGGATCTCACCCCTCCACTTT.

The table lists this clone with a count of one. The J gene is TRBJ2-6, the V gene TRBV10-3; 8 bases map to TRBD1. This CDR3 has 16 amino acids. Trimming cost V 6 bases and J 0 bases; bases outside gene matches: 4. Germline values: CDR1 ENHRY, CDR2 SYGVKD. The DNA for the CDR3 is TGTGCCATCAGCGGACAGGGAACCTCTGGGGCCAACGTCCTGACTTTC. Residues: CAISGQGTSGANVLTF.

This chain joins TRBV28 and TRBJ2-2; TRBD1 agrees at 9 bases. This CDR3 has 17 residues. CDR1 and CDR2 from the germline V gene are MDHEN and SYDVKM. Trimming took 2 bases from V and 6 from J; bases not matched to a gene: 10. CDR3 loop: CASSLTGTGTWAGELFF. CDR3 sequence (DNA): TGTGCCAGCAGTTTAACCGGGACAGGGACGTGGGCCGGGGAGCTGTTTTTT.

The CDR3 reads CASSSTTGGPGELFF. The DNA of the CDR3 is TGTGCCAGCAGCTCTACGACGGGCGGACCCGGGGAGCTGTTTTTT. The gene calls are TRBV11-2 and TRBJ2-2; no clear D. Trimming left V 4 bases short and J 6 bases short, with 15 bases between. CDR3 length equals 15 residues. Looked up from germline, CDR1 is SGHAT and CDR2 is FQNNGV.

This chain uses TRBV30 with TRBJ2-3; 11 nucleotides match TRBD2. The V segment lost 0 bases and the J segment 6 bases; nucleotides outside the gene matches: 2. The CDR3 is 14 residues long. Germline V CDR1 and CDR2: GTSNPN, SVGIG (reference sequence). CDR3 region: CAWSVLAGDDTQYF. The CDR3 DNA sequence: TGTGCCTGGAGTGTACTAGCGGGAGACGATACGCAGTATTTT.

The chain combines TRBV7-2 with TRBJ1-1; D is possibly TRBD1 (5 bases). CDR1 and CDR2 from the germline V gene are SGHTA and FQGNSA. Between the trimmed V and J ends, which lost 2 bases and 5 bases, there was a span of 15 bases. The CDR3 has 15 amino acids. The CDR3 loop reads CASSLRRGAGTEAFF. The CDR3, as DNA: TGTGCCAGCAGCTTAAGGAGGGGCGCGGGAACTGAAGCTTTCTTT.

The chain combines TRBV7-6 with TRBJ1-6, with 7 bases aligning to TRBD1. From germline, CDR1 is SGHVS and CDR2 FNYEAQ. The CDR3 is made up of 15 amino acids. V lost 5 bases to trimming and J lost 8 bases; unmatched junction nucleotides: 9. CDR3 in DNA: TGTGCCAGCAGCCTAAGACAGGGTGGATATTCACCCCTCCACTTT. Translating it yields CASSLRQGGYSPLHF.

The chain links TRBV10-3 to TRBJ1-4; 11 bases fit TRBD1. The CDR3 runs 14 residues. Germline V gene lookup returns CDR1 ENHRY and CDR2 SYGVKD. The J segment lost 6 bases and the V segment lost 6 bases, leaving 3 bases of the junction unmatched. DNA for the CDR3: TGTGCCATCAGGCCGGGACAGGGGGATGAAAAACTGTTTTTT. This translates into CAIRPGQGDEKLFF.

This clone has a single count. Lacking the conserved final phenylalanine or tryptophan, this CDR3 likely reflects a read error. The chain links TRBV5-4 to TRBJ1-2, with a tentative D call TRBD1 (5 bases). V lost 1 base and J lost 5, with 9 bases in between. This CDR3 spans 13 amino acids. Germline V gene data show CDR1 as SGHNT and CDR2 as YYREEE (reference sequence). CDR3 bases: TGTGCCAGCAGCTTGAGGGGAGTTTATGGCTACACCCTC. It yields the protein CASSLRGVYGYTL.

The rearrangement joins TRBV11-2 to TRBJ1-3; maybe TRBD1 (6 bases). Trimming removed 7 bases at V and 0 bases at J, with 10 bases between. This CDR3 spans 14 amino acids. Germline V gene data show CDR1 as SGHAT and CDR2 as FQNNGV. CDR3 protein: CASTQGYSGNTIYF. The CDR3 DNA reads as TGTGCCAGCACCCAGGGGTACTCTGGAAACACCATATATTTT. Variable domain in full (rest from reference TRBV11-2 and TRBJ1-3): EAGVAQSPRYKIIEKRQSVAFWCNPISGHATLYWYQQILGQGPKLLIQFQNNGVVDDSQLPKDRFSAERLKGVDSTLKIQPAKLEDSAVYLCASTQGYSGNTIYFGEGSWLTVV.

The chain has TRBV15 and TRBJ2-7, with a tentative D call TRBD2 (6 bases). V shed 0 bases and J shed 0 bases, with 9 bases lying between them. The CDR3 totals 15 residues. Germline lookup yields CDR1 LNHNV and CDR2 YYDKDF (reference sequence). For the CDR3, the DNA is TGTGCCACCAGCAGAGATGCGGGAAGCTCCTACGAGCAGTACTTC. This encodes CATSRDAGSSYEQYF.

J is TRBJ2-5 and V is TRBV11-2, with no clear D. Germline CDR1 is SGHAT and CDR2 is FQNNGV. This CDR3 spans 12 amino acids. V dropped 0 bases and J dropped 9 bases, with 8 bases sitting between them. The CDR3, as DNA: TGTGCCAGCAGCTTAGAACCCCGGGCCCAGTACTTC. Encoded protein: CASSLEPRAQYF.

The rearrangement links TRBV5-1 to TRBJ1-2; 7 bases map to TRBD1. After removal of 4 bases from V and 4 bases from J, the junction contained 4 bases not matched to a gene. Germline V gene lookup returns CDR1 SGHRS and CDR2 YFSETQ. The CDR3 is 13 residues long. Here the CDR3 reads CASSRGTVYGYTF. The CDR3 DNA follows: TGCGCCAGCAGCCGGGGGACAGTCTATGGCTACACCTTC.